The rows below give T cell receptor beta chains drawn from one sample of a study of CD8+CD57+ T cells in acquired aplastic anemia. In TCRdb, the reads were re-called with MiXCR into one record per CDR3 protein. The table has more than 250,000 distinct CDR3 sequences, approximately 80% seen once; the top ten hold approximately 40%. Sequencing was done on a sample of sorted CD4+, CD8+, or CD8+CD57+ T cells (not recorded which) from PBMCs. These receptor sequences come from a human donor with aplastic anemia. The CDR3 runs from the conserved cysteine through the conserved F or W. Each record gives: clone size, J gene, D gene, V gene, CDR3 protein, CDR3 DNA. A D gene is named only where the DNA matches it firmly. The size of a clone is reported for some rows only, either as once, few or many, or as a class for expanded clones.

abundance: NA; j_gene: TRBJ2-3; d_gene: TRBD2; v_gene: TRBV20-1; CDR3aa: CSARAPLAGSTDTQYF; CDR3nt: TGCAGTGCTAGAGCACCCTTAGCGGGGAGCACAGATACGCAGTATTTT
abundance: NA; j_gene: TRBJ1-6; d_gene: NA; v_gene: TRBV7-2; CDR3aa: CASSLSSYKTPHAF; CDR3nt: TGTGCCAGCAGCTTGAGTTCCTATAAGACCCCCCACGCTTTT
abundance: NA; j_gene: TRBJ2-7; d_gene: NA; v_gene: TRBV19; CDR3aa: CASSRRDGDAGEQYF; CDR3nt: TGTGCCAGTAGTCGCCGGGACGGTGACGCCGGGGAGCAGTACTTC
abundance: NA; j_gene: TRBJ2-7; d_gene: TRBD2; v_gene: TRBV20-1; CDR3aa: CSAWTSGGAREQYF; CDR3nt: TGCAGTGCCTGGACTAGCGGGGGGGCAAGGGAGCAGTACTTC
abundance: NA; j_gene: TRBJ1-1; d_gene: NA; v_gene: TRBV25-1; CDR3aa: CASSKPGYGTEAFF; CDR3nt: TGTGCCAGCAGTAAACCGGGGTACGGGACTGAAGCTTTCTTT
abundance: NA; j_gene: TRBJ1-1; d_gene: TRBD1; v_gene: TRBV9; CDR3aa: CASSGDLTGNADAFF; CDR3nt: TGTGCCAGCAGCGGGGATCTGACAGGGAACGCTGACGCTTTCTTT
abundance: NA; j_gene: TRBJ1-6; d_gene: NA; v_gene: TRBV9; CDR3aa: CASSSGTSGIDTPLHF; CDR3nt: TGTGCCAGCAGCTCCGGGACTAGCGGAATAGATACGCCCCTCCACTTT
abundance: NA; j_gene: TRBJ2-3; d_gene: NA; v_gene: TRBV5-1; CDR3aa: CASRLLEASNTQYF; CDR3nt: TGCGCCAGCAGACTACTGGAAGCGTCTAATACGCAGTATTTT
abundance: NA; j_gene: TRBJ2-7; d_gene: NA; v_gene: TRBV7-8; CDR3aa: CASSLVGLRDTQHYF; CDR3nt: TGTGCCAGCAGCTTAGTGGGACTGCGCGATACGCAGCATTACTTC
abundance: NA; j_gene: TRBJ1-1; d_gene: NA; v_gene: TRBV11-3; CDR3aa: CASSFDETNTEAFF; CDR3nt: TGTGCCAGCAGCTTTGATGAGACAAACACTGAAGCTTTCTTT
abundance: NA; j_gene: TRBJ2-5; d_gene: TRBD2; v_gene: TRBV5-1; CDR3aa: CASSLTAGGAETQYF; CDR3nt: TGCGCCAGCAGCTTGACGGCGGGGGGGGCGGAGACCCAGTACTTC
abundance: NA; j_gene: TRBJ1-4; d_gene: NA; v_gene: TRBV10-3; CDR3aa: CAISESSGEQIHEILFF; CDR3nt: TGTGCCATCAGTGAGTCTTCAGGAGAACAAATTCATGAAATTCTGTTTTTT
abundance: NA; j_gene: TRBJ2-3; d_gene: NA; v_gene: TRBV7-2; CDR3aa: CASSFLGVPQKTQF; CDR3nt: TGTGCCAGCAGCTTCTTGGGGGTTCCCCAAAAGACCCAGTTT
abundance: NA; j_gene: TRBJ2-3; d_gene: NA; v_gene: TRBV2; CDR3aa: CSSGGVGTDTQYF; CDR3nt: TGTTCCAGCGGCGGCGTAGGCACAGATACGCAGTATTTT
abundance: many; j_gene: TRBJ2-5; d_gene: NA; v_gene: TRBV11-3; CDR3aa: CASSLDSTEETQYF; CDR3nt: TGTGCCAGCAGCTTAGACTCCACAGAAGAGACCCAGTACTTC
abundance: NA; j_gene: TRBJ1-5; d_gene: NA; v_gene: TRBV9; CDR3aa: CATSGGTHGKDTQHF; CDR3nt: TGTGCCACCAGCGGCGGGACTCACGGAAAAGATACGCAGCATTTT
abundance: few; j_gene: TRBJ2-5; d_gene: NA; v_gene: TRBV7-8; CDR3aa: CASRTDPQETQYF; CDR3nt: TGTGCCAGTCGGACAGACCCCCAAGAGACCCAGTACTTC
abundance: NA; j_gene: TRBJ1-2; d_gene: TRBD1; v_gene: TRBV6-5; CDR3aa: CASSSSGTGNYGYTF; CDR3nt: TGTGCCAGCAGTTCAAGCGGGACAGGGAACTATGGCTACACCTTC
abundance: NA; j_gene: TRBJ1-5; d_gene: NA; v_gene: TRBV9; CDR3aa: CASSVYYNNQTEHF; CDR3nt: TGTGCCAGCAGCGTATATTATAACAATCAGACTGAGCATTTT
abundance: NA; j_gene: TRBJ2-3; d_gene: NA; v_gene: TRBV7-3; CDR3aa: CASSFAGTSDKTHF; CDR3nt: TGTGCCAGCAGCTTCGCGGGCACTTCCGATAAGACCCATTTT
abundance: NA; j_gene: TRBJ1-1; d_gene: NA; v_gene: TRBV11-3; CDR3aa: CASSLYLTGQDEAFF; CDR3nt: TGTGCCAGCAGCTTATATCTCACAGGGCAAGATGAAGCTTTCTTT
abundance: NA; j_gene: TRBJ1-2; d_gene: TRBD1; v_gene: TRBV7-9; CDR3aa: CASSWGQGGNSGYTF; CDR3nt: TGTGCCAGCAGCTGGGGACAGGGCGGAAACAGTGGCTACACCTTC
abundance: NA; j_gene: TRBJ2-1; d_gene: TRBD2; v_gene: TRBV12-5; CDR3aa: CANASQRSGGSDEQFF; CDR3nt: TGTGCTAATGCCTCTCAAAGAAGCGGGGGGAGCGATGAGCAGTTCTTC
abundance: NA; j_gene: TRBJ2-3; d_gene: NA; v_gene: TRBV7-9; CDR3aa: CASGDGRTGTSYF; CDR3nt: TGTGCCAGCGGGGACGGGAGAACCGGTACGAGCTATTTT
abundance: NA; j_gene: TRBJ2-3; d_gene: NA; v_gene: TRBV7-9; CDR3aa: CASSLAGGLRDTQYF; CDR3nt: TGTGCCAGCAGCTTAGCGGGGGGACTCCGGGATACGCAGTATTTT
abundance: NA; j_gene: TRBJ2-3; d_gene: NA; v_gene: TRBV7-2; CDR3aa: CASSLARPDTVHF; CDR3nt: TGTGCCAGCAGCCTAGCGCGGCCTGATACGGTGCATTTT
abundance: NA; j_gene: TRBJ1-6; d_gene: TRBD1; v_gene: TRBV2; CDR3aa: CASKGTGPNSPLHF; CDR3nt: TGTGCCAGCAAGGGGACAGGGCCGAATTCACCCCTCCACTTT
abundance: once; j_gene: TRBJ2-6; d_gene: NA; v_gene: TRBV2; CDR3aa: CASTPGWVPSGANGPSF; CDR3nt: TGTGCCAGCACCCCAGGGTGGGTCCCCTCTGGGGCCAACGGCCCGAGTTTC
abundance: NA; j_gene: TRBJ2-1; d_gene: NA; v_gene: TRBV24-1; CDR3aa: CATLQGLTGRLSF; CDR3nt: TGTGCCACCTTACAGGGACTAACCGGAAGGCTGTCCTTC
abundance: NA; j_gene: TRBJ1-1; d_gene: NA; v_gene: TRBV9; CDR3aa: CASSVCTGQYSNQAFF; CDR3nt: TGTGCCAGCAGCGTGTGCACAGGGCAATATAGCAATCAAGCTTTCTTT
abundance: NA; j_gene: TRBJ1-5; d_gene: NA; v_gene: TRBV11-3; CDR3aa: CASSLDPTDSNQPQHF; CDR3nt: TGTGCCAGCAGCTTAGATCCAACAGATAGCAATCAGCCCCAGCATTTT
abundance: once; j_gene: TRBJ1-6; d_gene: NA; v_gene: TRBV7-9; CDR3aa: CASSPDGSGRPPHF; CDR3nt: TGCGCCAGCAGCCCAGATGGATCAGGACGTCCGCCCCACTTT
abundance: NA; j_gene: TRBJ2-2; d_gene: NA; v_gene: TRBV20-1; CDR3aa: CSASSWGSGSNTGELFF; CDR3nt: TGCAGTGCCAGTAGTTGGGGAAGCGGATCGAACACCGGGGAGCTGTTTTTT
abundance: NA; j_gene: TRBJ1-2; d_gene: NA; v_gene: TRBV7-9; CDR3aa: CATDQGCEQYFGPTF; CDR3nt: NA
abundance: NA; j_gene: TRBJ2-1; d_gene: NA; v_gene: TRBV2; CDR3aa: CASSEGGVNGQDEQSF; CDR3nt: TGTGCCAGCAGTGAGGGGGGCGTAAACGGTCAGGATGAGCAGTCCTTC
abundance: few; j_gene: TRBJ2-7; d_gene: TRBD2; v_gene: TRBV2; CDR3aa: CASSVGEGREQYF; CDR3nt: TGTGCCAGCAGTGTGGGGGAGGGGAGGGAGCAGTACTTC
abundance: NA; j_gene: TRBJ2-7; d_gene: NA; v_gene: TRBV15; CDR3aa: CATSCPGLAYKQYF; CDR3nt: TGTGCCACCAGCTGCCCGGGCCTAGCCTATAAGCAGTACTTC
abundance: once; j_gene: TRBJ2-5; d_gene: NA; v_gene: TRBV7-2; CDR3aa: CASSFAQGGTATQYF; CDR3nt: TGTGCCAGCAGCTTTGCCCAAGGCGGGACAGCGACCCAGTACTTC
abundance: NA; j_gene: TRBJ1-2; d_gene: NA; v_gene: TRBV7-9; CDR3aa: CANEVAAAQEAQTF; CDR3nt: TGTGCCAACGAGGTAGCGGCGGCCCAAGAGGCCCAGACCTTC
abundance: many; j_gene: TRBJ1-5; d_gene: NA; v_gene: TRBV12-3/TRBV12-4; CDR3aa: CASSYAYSNQPQHF; CDR3nt: TGTGCCAGCAGTTATGCGTATAGCAATCAGCCCCAGCATTTT
abundance: NA; j_gene: TRBJ1-1; d_gene: NA; v_gene: TRBV7-9; CDR3aa: CASRVEAYHVVHTGAFF; CDR3nt: TGTGCCAGCAGGGTAGAGGCCTATCACGTGGTGCACACTGGAGCTTTCTTT
abundance: NA; j_gene: TRBJ2-1; d_gene: NA; v_gene: TRBV7-8; CDR3aa: CASSLAGGDDTPHEQFF; CDR3nt: TGTGCCAGCAGCTTAGCGGGCGGTGACGATACGCCGCATGAGCAGTTCTTC
abundance: once; j_gene: TRBJ1-2; d_gene: NA; v_gene: TRBV6-6; CDR3aa: CATTTGGPGYTF; CDR3nt: TGTGCCACAACGACGGGGGGGCCTGGCTACACCTTC
abundance: NA; j_gene: TRBJ2-1; d_gene: TRBD2; v_gene: TRBV29-1; CDR3aa: CSVPRTGRGNEQFF; CDR3nt: TGCAGCGTCCCTAGGACCGGGAGGGGGAATGAGCAGTTCTTC
abundance: NA; j_gene: TRBJ2-3; d_gene: TRBD2; v_gene: TRBV11-1; CDR3aa: CASSFPLAGGNTQYF; CDR3nt: TGTGCCAGCAGCTTCCCACTAGCGGGGGGAAATACGCAGTATTTT
abundance: NA; j_gene: TRBJ2-1; d_gene: NA; v_gene: TRBV20-1; CDR3aa: CSARLDTAQFF; CDR3nt: TGCAGTGCGAGACTAGATACCGCACAGTTCTTC
abundance: few; j_gene: TRBJ2-1; d_gene: NA; v_gene: TRBV7-2; CDR3aa: CASSLYRSHEQFF; CDR3nt: TGTGCCAGCAGCTTATACAGGTCCCATGAGCAGTTCTTC
abundance: NA; j_gene: TRBJ2-7; d_gene: NA; v_gene: TRBV7-9; CDR3aa: CASSPHATRPYEQYF; CDR3nt: TGTGCCAGCAGCCCGCACGCTACTAGGCCCTACGAGCAGTACTTC
abundance: few; j_gene: TRBJ2-3; d_gene: NA; v_gene: TRBV19; CDR3aa: CASSIGEDTQYF; CDR3nt: TGTGCCAGTAGTATAGGTGAAGATACGCAGTATTTT
abundance: NA; j_gene: TRBJ2-5; d_gene: NA; v_gene: TRBV7-3; CDR3aa: CASSSSPTWGETQYF; CDR3nt: TGTGCCAGCAGTTCTAGCCCAACTTGGGGAGAGACCCAGTACTTC
abundance: NA; j_gene: TRBJ2-2; d_gene: TRBD1; v_gene: TRBV7-2; CDR3aa: CASSFDPDGTALAPGELFF; CDR3nt: TGTGCCAGCAGCTTTGATCCAGACGGGACAGCCCTTGCCCCCGGGGAGCTGTTTTTT
abundance: once; j_gene: TRBJ2-7; d_gene: NA; v_gene: TRBV15; CDR3aa: CATSRDNGYEQYF; CDR3nt: TGTGCCACCAGCAGAGATAACGGCTACGAGCAGTACTTC
abundance: few; j_gene: TRBJ1-1; d_gene: NA; v_gene: TRBV7-2; CDR3aa: CASSLALAADTEAFF; CDR3nt: TGTGCCAGCAGCTTAGCGCTGGCAGCGGACACTGAAGCTTTCTTT
abundance: NA; j_gene: TRBJ1-2; d_gene: NA; v_gene: TRBV7-2; CDR3aa: CASSLTVGAGTSYTF; CDR3nt: NA
abundance: few; j_gene: TRBJ1-1; d_gene: NA; v_gene: TRBV4-1; CDR3aa: CASSRDWVNTEAFF; CDR3nt: TGCGCCAGCAGCAGAGATTGGGTGAACACTGAAGCTTTCTTT
abundance: NA; j_gene: TRBJ2-3; d_gene: NA; v_gene: TRBV7-3; CDR3aa: CASGVRGTDTKYF; CDR3nt: TGTGCCAGCGGCGTAAGGGGGACTGATACGAAGTATTTT
abundance: NA; j_gene: TRBJ1-1; d_gene: TRBD1; v_gene: TRBV29-1; CDR3aa: CSAGQGAVEAFF; CDR3nt: TGCAGCGCGGGACAGGGGGCTGTTGAAGCTTTCTTT